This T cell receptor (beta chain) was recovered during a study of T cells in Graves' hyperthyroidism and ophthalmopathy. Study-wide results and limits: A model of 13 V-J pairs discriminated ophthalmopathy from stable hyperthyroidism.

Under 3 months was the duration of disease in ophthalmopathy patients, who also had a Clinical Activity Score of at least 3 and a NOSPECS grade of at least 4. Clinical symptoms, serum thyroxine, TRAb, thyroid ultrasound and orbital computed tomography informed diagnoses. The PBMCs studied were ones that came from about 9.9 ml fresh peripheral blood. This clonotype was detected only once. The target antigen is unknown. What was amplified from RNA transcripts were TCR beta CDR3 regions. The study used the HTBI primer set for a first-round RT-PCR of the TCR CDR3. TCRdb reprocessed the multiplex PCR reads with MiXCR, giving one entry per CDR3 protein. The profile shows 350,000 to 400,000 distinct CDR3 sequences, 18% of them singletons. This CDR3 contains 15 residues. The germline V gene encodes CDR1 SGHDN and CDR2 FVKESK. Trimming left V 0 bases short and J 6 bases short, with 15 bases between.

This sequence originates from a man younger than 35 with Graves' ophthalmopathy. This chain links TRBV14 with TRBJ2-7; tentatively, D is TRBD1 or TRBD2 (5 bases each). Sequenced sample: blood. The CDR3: CASSQEREGAGEQYF. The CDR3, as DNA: TGTGCCAGCAGCCAAGAAAGGGAAGGGGCGGGCGAGCAGTACTTC.